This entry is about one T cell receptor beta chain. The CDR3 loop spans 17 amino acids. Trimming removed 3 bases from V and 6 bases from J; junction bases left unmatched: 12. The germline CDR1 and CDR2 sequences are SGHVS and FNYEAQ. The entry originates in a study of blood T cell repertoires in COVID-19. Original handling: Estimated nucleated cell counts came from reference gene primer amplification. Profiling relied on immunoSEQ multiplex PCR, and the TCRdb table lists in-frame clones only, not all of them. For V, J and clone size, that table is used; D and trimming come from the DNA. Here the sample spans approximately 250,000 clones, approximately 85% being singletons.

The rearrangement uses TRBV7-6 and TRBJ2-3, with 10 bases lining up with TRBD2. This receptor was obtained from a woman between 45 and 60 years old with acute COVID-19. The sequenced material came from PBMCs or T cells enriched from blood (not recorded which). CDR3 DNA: TGTGCCAGCAGCTTTCTAGCGGGGGCATTGGGTTATGATACGCAGTATTTT. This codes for CASSFLAGALGYDTQYF. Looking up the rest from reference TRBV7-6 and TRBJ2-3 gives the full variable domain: GAGVSQSPRYKVTKRGQDVALRCDPISGHVSLYWYRQALGQGPEFLTYFNYEAQQDKSGLPNDRFSAERPEGSISTLTIQRTEQRDSAMYRCASSFLAGALGYDTQYFGPGTRLTVL.